These 26 T cell receptor beta chains share one sample of origin, sequenced in a study of blood T cell repertoires in COVID-19. The table came from immunoSEQ multiplex PCR; TCRdb's copy has only in-frame clones and leaves some out. The sample comprises some 200,000 clones, about 82% of which are singletons, and about 0.91% rests with the top ten. The sequenced material came from peripheral blood. The origin of the receptors is a man in his 60s with COVID-19, enrolled during active disease.

The chain uses TRBV5-1 and TRBJ2-3; no clear D gene. The CDR3 is 15 amino acids. From germline, CDR1 is SGHRS and CDR2 YFSETQ. Trimming pared 0 bases from V and 0 bases from J, leaving 8 bases between. The CDR3 nucleotides are TGCGCCAGCAGCTTGGCAGGCAGTAGCACAGATACGCAGTATTTT. This translates into CASSLAGSSTDTQYF.

This clone was recorded once. The gene calls are TRBV2 and TRBJ1-2; TRBD1 matches at 8 bases. This CDR3 contains 15 residues. The germline CDR1 and CDR2 sequences are SNHLY and FYNNEI. V lost 2 bases, J lost 4 bases, and 6 bases stayed unmatched. The DNA of the CDR3 is TGTGCCAGCAGTGAAAGACAGGGGACCCCCTATGGCTACACCTTC. Encoded protein: CASSERQGTPYGYTF.

The chain links TRBV5-4 to TRBJ1-2; tentative D call: TRBD1 (5 bases). CDR1 is SGHNT, CDR2 YYREEE, per germline (reference sequence). With 0 bases removed from V and 5 bases from J, the gap between germline ends came to 14 bases. The CDR3 is 15 amino acids. The CDR3: CASSLDSKKGYGYTF. CDR3 nucleotide sequence: TGTGCCAGCAGCTTGGACTCTAAGAAGGGGTATGGCTACACCTTC.

The genes are TRBV30 and TRBJ1-2; no reliable D call. V was trimmed by 3 bases and J by 8 bases, leaving 16 bases between them. Per the germline V gene, CDR1 is GTSNPN and CDR2 is SVGIG (reference sequence). This CDR3 is built from 13 residues. CDR3 in DNA: TGTGCCTGGAGCCCCACCGACGGGAGGGGCTACACCTTC. Translating gives CAWSPTDGRGYTF. Supplemented by reference TRBV30 and TRBJ1-2, the full variable domain reads SQTIHQWPATLVQPVGSPLSLECTVEGTSNPNLYWYRQAAGRGLQLLFYSVGIGQISSEVPQNLSASRPQDRQFILSSKKLLLSDSGFYLCAWSPTDGRGYTFGSGTRLTVV.

This clone was seen once. The chain employs TRBV4-1 and TRBJ1-2, with TRBD1 matching 7 bases. The CDR3 extends over 16 amino acids. The ends lost 3 bases at V and 4 bases at J; junction bases unmatched: 11. Germline V CDR1 and CDR2: MGHRA, YSYEKL. The chain's CDR3 is CASSHRRQGETYGYTF. The DNA for the CDR3 is TGCGCCAGCAGCCACCGAAGGCAGGGGGAAACCTATGGCTACACCTTC.

The V and J genes are TRBV27 and TRBJ2-1; the D gene is possibly TRBD2 (5 bases). V was clipped by 6 bases and J by 7 bases, with 16 bases between them. Germline assignment: CDR1 MNHEY and CDR2 SMNVEV (reference sequence). The CDR3 sequence is 14 residues long. The CDR3: CASRPTSDRNEQFF. The CDR3, as DNA: TGTGCCAGCAGACCTACTAGTGATAGGAATGAGCAGTTCTTC.

This clone came up a few times. The chain recombines TRBV9 with TRBJ1-1, with 7 bases matching TRBD1. There are 15 residues in the CDR3. The V gene end was trimmed by 4 bases and the J gene end by 3 bases; junction bases not matched to a gene: 9. Germline loops: CDR1 SGDLS, CDR2 YYNGEE. CDR3 loop: CASSLMDRRYTEAFF. The CDR3 DNA reads as TGTGCCAGCAGCCTGATGGACAGGCGATACACTGAAGCTTTCTTT.

The count of this clone is one. The chain recombines TRBV3-1 (or the pseudogene TRBV3-2) with TRBJ1-5, with D unclear. The CDR3 contains 14 residues. Between the trimmed V and J ends, which lost 4 bases and 1 base, there was a span of 8 bases. Germline CDR1 and CDR2: LGHDT and YNNKEL (reference sequence). The CDR3 bases are TGTGCCAGCAGCCGCGGTACGAGCAATCAGCCCCAGCATTTT. Protein: CASSRGTSNQPQHF.

This clone was counted once. V usage is TRBV7-2 and J usage is TRBJ1-5; 11 nucleotides line up with TRBD1. The ends lost 1 base at V and 4 bases at J; junction bases unmatched: 3. This CDR3 spans 16 amino acids. Germline-derived CDR1 and CDR2 are SGHTA and FQGNSA. The CDR3 DNA reads TGTGCCAGCAGCTTAGGGGGGACAGGGGGAAATCAGCCCCAGCATTTT. Its protein is CASSLGGTGGNQPQHF.

The genes are TRBV10-1 and TRBJ1-2; 8 bases are a match to TRBD1. Per germline, CDR1 WNHNN and CDR2 SYGVQD (reference sequence). J was trimmed by 6 bases and V by 1 base; bases with no gene match: 10. The CDR3 covers 16 residues. The CDR3 reads CASSEWDRSHRNGYTF. The CDR3 nucleotides are TGCGCCAGCAGTGAGTGGGACAGGTCACACCGGAATGGCTACACCTTC.

The chain uses TRBV15 and TRBJ1-2, with D possibly TRBD1 on 6 matching bases. Germline loops: CDR1 LNHNV, CDR2 YYDKDF (reference sequence). Between the trimmed V and J ends, which lost 3 bases and 5 bases, there was a span of 16 bases. The CDR3 is 15 amino acids. The CDR3 region has the DNA TGTGCCACCAGCAGGGGGACATCAGAAAAATATGGCTACACCTTC. Its translation is CATSRGTSEKYGYTF. Based on the CDR3 plus reference TRBV15 and TRBJ1-2, the full variable domain is DAMVIQNPRYQVTQFGKPVTLSCSQTLNHNVMYWYQQKSSQAPKLLFHYYDKDFNNEADTPDNFQSRRPNTSFCFLDIRSPGLGDTAMYLCATSRGTSEKYGYTFGSGTRLTVV.

This clone occurred a few times. The J gene is TRBJ1-5, the V gene TRBV19, with D possibly being TRBD1 (5 bases). Deletions cut 6 bases from V and 4 bases from J, with 16 bases between. The germline CDR1 and CDR2 sequences are LNHDA and SQIVND (reference sequence). CDR3 size: 15 residues. The CDR3 DNA sequence: TGTGCCAGTAGAAAGGGAGGGACGCTTAATCAGCCCCAGCATTTT. Translated, it gives CASRKGGTLNQPQHF.

The CDR3 nucleotides are TGTGCCAGCAGCCCGAGGACAGGGGAAAACACCGGGGAGCTGTTTTTT. The encoded protein is CASSPRTGENTGELFF. J is TRBJ2-2 and V is TRBV11-2; TRBD1 aligns across 9 bases. The CDR3 length is 16 residues. With 5 bases clipped from V and 2 bases from J, the junction kept 6 bases outside the gene matches. Germline lookup yields CDR1 SGHAT and CDR2 FQNNGV. The complete variable domain, with remaining parts taken from reference TRBV11-2 and TRBJ2-2, reads EAGVAQSPRYKIIEKRQSVAFWCNPISGHATLYWYQQILGQGPKLLIQFQNNGVVDDSQLPKDRFSAERLKGVDSTLKIQPAKLEDSAVYLCASSPRTGENTGELFFGEGSRLTVL.

This clone is a singleton in its sample. The rearrangement joins TRBV4-1 to TRBJ2-7; 12 nucleotides agree with TRBD1. V dropped 5 bases and J dropped 6; count of bases not matched to a gene: 8. Germline loops: CDR1 MGHRA, CDR2 YSYEKL. This CDR3 is 15 amino acids long. Written as DNA, the CDR3 is TGCGCCAGCAGCATCCCGGGACAGGGGGCGCGCGAGCAGTACTTC. This gives the protein CASSIPGQGAREQYF.

The CDR3 coding sequence is TGTGCCTGGACAGGGTTTGTTGGAGTTGAAGCTTTCTTT. This gives the protein CAWTGFVGVEAFF. The chain links TRBV30 to TRBJ1-1; a possible D gene is TRBD1 (5 bases). The germline CDR1 and CDR2 sequences are GTSNPN and SVGIG (reference sequence). The CDR3 is made up of 13 amino acids. V lost 4 bases to trimming and J lost 7 bases, with 16 bases between them.

The genes are TRBV28 and TRBJ2-7; the D is unclear. CDR1 and CDR2 (germline): MDHEN, SYDVKM. The CDR3 consists of 13 residues. V lost 2 bases to trimming and J lost 3 bases, with 8 bases between them. The CDR3 loop reads CASSLGPGYEQYF. The CDR3 nucleotides are TGTGCCAGCAGTTTAGGGCCAGGCTACGAGCAGTACTTC.

The chain has TRBV5-1 and TRBJ1-4, with TRBD1 as a possible D gene (6 bases). CDR1 SGHRS and CDR2 YFSETQ come from the germline V gene. V was clipped by 6 bases and J by 0 bases, with 12 bases between them. The CDR3 has 15 residues. CDR3 in amino acids: CASNRGASTNEKLFF. CDR3 coding DNA: TGCGCCAGCAATCGGGGGGCCTCAACTAATGAAAAACTGTTTTTT.

V and J are TRBV27 and TRBJ2-2; unclear D gene. The V and J ends lost 2 bases and 4 bases respectively, with 5 bases between them. The V gene's germline CDR1 is MNHEY and CDR2 SMNVEV (reference sequence). CDR3 length equals 13 residues. The CDR3 spells CASSLEVTGELFF. CDR3 nucleotide sequence: TGTGCCAGCAGTTTAGAGGTCACCGGGGAGCTGTTTTTT.

The CDR3 coding sequence is TGTGCCTGGAGTGTTCAGCTAGCGGGAGGGCCGGGGGATACGCAGTATTTT. Translating gives CAWSVQLAGGPGDTQYF. The J gene is TRBJ2-3, the V gene TRBV30; 12 bases are shared with TRBD2. CDR3 length: 17 amino acids. Germline V gene data show CDR1 as GTSNPN and CDR2 as SVGIG (reference sequence). V trimming: 0 bases; J trimming: 6 bases; junction bases outside the gene matches: 10.

In its sample, this clone was seen once. V is TRBV5-1 and J is TRBJ2-1, with a tentative D call TRBD1 (6 bases). The ends were cut back, 0 bases at V and 8 bases at J, with 15 bases in the middle. Germline CDR1 is SGHRS and CDR2 is YFSETQ. The CDR3 extends over 15 amino acids. CDR3 region: CASSLVQGGFHEQFF. The DNA of the CDR3 is TGCGCCAGCAGCTTGGTTCAAGGGGGATTCCATGAGCAGTTCTTC.

The genes are TRBV5-4 and TRBJ2-1; D possibly corresponds to TRBD2 (6 bases). The CDR3 totals 15 residues. Germline V gives CDR1 SGHNT, CDR2 YYREEE (reference sequence). With 0 bases removed from V and 0 bases from J, the gap between germline ends came to 7 bases. The CDR3 sequence: CASSLGSGSYNEQFF. CDR3 nucleotide sequence: TGTGCCAGCAGCTTGGGTAGCGGCTCCTACAATGAGCAGTTCTTC.

This chain links TRBV7-8 with TRBJ2-5; 11 nucleotides align to TRBD1. V dropped 1 base and J dropped 7; count of bases not matched to a gene: 2. The length of the CDR3 is 14 residues. CDR1 is SGHVS and CDR2 is FQNEAQ in the germline V gene. The CDR3 DNA follows: TGTGCCAGCAGCTTAGAAGGGACAGGGGGGACCCAGTACTTC. Amino acid sequence: CASSLEGTGGTQYF.

V is TRBV4-3 and J is TRBJ2-5; D not resolved. V was clipped by 3 bases and J by 5 bases, with 10 bases between them. This CDR3 is 13 amino acids long. CDR1 is LGHNA and CDR2 is YSLEER in the germline V gene. CDR3 sequence reads: CASSQGAAETQYF. CDR3 bases: TGCGCCAGCAGCCAGGGCGCCGCTGAGACCCAGTACTTC.

This chain joins TRBV7-9 and TRBJ1-4; unclear D gene. CDR1 is SEHNR, CDR2 FQNEAQ, per germline (reference sequence). The CDR3 runs to 15 residues. Trimming left V 3 bases short and J 5 bases short, with 13 bases between. As DNA, the CDR3 is TGTGCCAGCAGCTTCCCCTCGTTAGAAAATGAAAAACTGTTTTTT. Encoded protein: CASSFPSLENEKLFF.

The genes are TRBV28 and TRBJ1-2, with D possibly TRBD1 on 6 matching bases. V lost 5 bases to trimming and J lost 2 bases, with 18 bases between them. The CDR3 totals 16 residues. The germline V gene has CDR1 MDHEN and CDR2 SYDVKM. This CDR3 is CASSLRDGRGNYGYTF. The CDR3 nucleotides read TGTGCCAGCAGTCTCCGGGACGGGAGGGGGAACTATGGCTACACCTTC.

The chain links TRBV11-2 to TRBJ2-7; D might be TRBD1 (6 bases). The CDR3 length is 12 residues. Looked up from germline, CDR1 is SGHAT and CDR2 is FQNNGV. V was shortened by 5 bases and J by 2 bases, with 7 bases between the two germline ends. CDR3 sequence: CASSRGTYEQYF. The CDR3 DNA reads TGTGCCAGCAGCAGGGGGACCTACGAGCAGTACTTC.